A single T cell receptor beta chain is shown here with its context. Antigen specificity is unknown. As for time point: recipient sample about 28 days before transplant, after cytoreduction. Sequencing was performed with immunoSEQ multiplex PCR; in TCRdb, only in-frame clones are kept and a portion is missing. The sample records 35,000 to 45,000 clones, 85% to 95% being singletons. CDR1 and CDR2 from the germline V gene are MDHEN and SYDVKM. CDR3 size: 13 residues. The J segment lost 5 bases and the V segment lost 10 bases, leaving 10 bases of the junction unmatched. This specimen comes from a study of T cell clonotyping in hematopoietic cell transplantation. Study-wide context: Pretransplant recipient samples were taken after cytoreduction. Study-level findings and limits: Higher Inverse Simpson Index values in graft donor and pretransplant recipient predicted broader posttransplant TCR diversity. No sorting was done, leaving CD4 and CD8 contributions mixed. Pathologically expanded recipient clonotypes increased progressively from day 30 to day 180 as diversity fell.

The V gene is TRBV28, the J gene TRBJ1-2; TRBD1 agrees at 7 bases. The sequence derives from a man aged 40-49 years with chronic myeloid leukemia. Some clones in this sample may be carry-over from other donors' samples. Specimen: peripheral blood mononuclear cells, collected before stem cell transplant. The CDR3 region is CATLRGRGYGYTF. DNA of the CDR3: TGTGCCACCCTAAGGGGGCGCGGATATGGCTACACCTTC.